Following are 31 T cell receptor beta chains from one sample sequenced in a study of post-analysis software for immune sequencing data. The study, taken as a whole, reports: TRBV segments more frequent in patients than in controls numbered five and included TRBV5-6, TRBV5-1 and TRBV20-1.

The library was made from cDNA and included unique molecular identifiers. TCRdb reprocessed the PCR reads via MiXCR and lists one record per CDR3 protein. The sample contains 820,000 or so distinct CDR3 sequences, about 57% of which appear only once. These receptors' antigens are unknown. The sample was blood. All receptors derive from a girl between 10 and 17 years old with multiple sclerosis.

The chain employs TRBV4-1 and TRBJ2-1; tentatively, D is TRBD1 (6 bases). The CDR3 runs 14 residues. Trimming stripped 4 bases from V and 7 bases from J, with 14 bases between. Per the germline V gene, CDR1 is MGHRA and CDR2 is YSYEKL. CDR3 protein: CASSPDWTVNEQFF. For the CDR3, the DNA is TGCGCCAGCAGCCCCGATTGGACAGTTAATGAGCAGTTCTTC.

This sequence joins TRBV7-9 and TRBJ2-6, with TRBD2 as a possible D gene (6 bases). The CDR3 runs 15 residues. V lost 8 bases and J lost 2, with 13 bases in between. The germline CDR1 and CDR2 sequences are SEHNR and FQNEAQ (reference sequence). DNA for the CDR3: TGTGCCAGCCGGAGGGCAGGGACTGGGGCCAACGTCCTGACTTTC. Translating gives CASRRAGTGANVLTF. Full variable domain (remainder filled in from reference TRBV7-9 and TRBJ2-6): DTGVSQNPRHKITKRGQNVTFRCDPISEHNRLYWYRQTLGQGPEFLTYFQNEAQLEKSRLLSDRFSAERPKGSFSTLEIQRTEQGDSAMYLCASRRAGTGANVLTFGAGSRLTVL.

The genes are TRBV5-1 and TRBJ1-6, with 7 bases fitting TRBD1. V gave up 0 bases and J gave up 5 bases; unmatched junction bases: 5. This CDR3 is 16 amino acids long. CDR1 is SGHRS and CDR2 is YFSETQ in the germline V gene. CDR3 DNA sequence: TGCGCCAGCAGCTTGGGACAGGGCCTAAATAATTCACCCCTCCACTTT. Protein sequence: CASSLGQGLNNSPLHF.

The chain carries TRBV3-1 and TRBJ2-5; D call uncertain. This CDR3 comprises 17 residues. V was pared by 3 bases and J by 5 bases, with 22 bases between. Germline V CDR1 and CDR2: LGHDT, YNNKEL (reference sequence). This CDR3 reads CASSHGPAARLRETQYF. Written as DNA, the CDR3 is TGTGCCAGCAGCCATGGGCCGGCGGCACGGCTGAGGGAGACCCAGTACTTC.

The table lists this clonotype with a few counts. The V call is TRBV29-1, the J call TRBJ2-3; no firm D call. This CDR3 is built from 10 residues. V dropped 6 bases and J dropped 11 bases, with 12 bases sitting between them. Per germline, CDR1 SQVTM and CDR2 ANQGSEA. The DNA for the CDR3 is TGCAGCGTGAGCCCAGCCCAGCAGTATTTT. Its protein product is CSVSPAQQYF.

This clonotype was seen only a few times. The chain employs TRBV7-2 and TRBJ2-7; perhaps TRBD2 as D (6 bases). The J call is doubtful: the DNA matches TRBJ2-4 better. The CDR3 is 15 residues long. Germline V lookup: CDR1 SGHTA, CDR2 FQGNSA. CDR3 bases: TGTGCCAGCAGCTTGGACGGGACTCATGGGAACATTCAGTACTTC. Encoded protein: CASSLDGTHGNIQYF.

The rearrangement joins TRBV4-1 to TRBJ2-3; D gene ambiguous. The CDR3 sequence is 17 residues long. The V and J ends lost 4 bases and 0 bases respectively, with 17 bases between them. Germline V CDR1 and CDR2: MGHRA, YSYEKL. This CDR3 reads CASSLLPYQPSTDTQYF. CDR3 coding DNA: TGCGCCAGCAGCCTCCTCCCCTACCAACCTAGCACAGATACGCAGTATTTT.

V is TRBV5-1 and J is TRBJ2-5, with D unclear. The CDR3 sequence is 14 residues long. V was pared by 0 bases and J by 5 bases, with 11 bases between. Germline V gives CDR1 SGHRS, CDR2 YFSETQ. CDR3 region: CASSLENGRETQYF. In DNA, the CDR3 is TGCGCCAGCAGCTTGGAGAACGGACGGGAGACCCAGTACTTC. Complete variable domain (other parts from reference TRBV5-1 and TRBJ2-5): KAGVTQTPRYLIKTRGQQVTLSCSPISGHRSVSWYQQTPGQGLQFLFEYFSETQRNKGNFPGRFSGRQFSNSRSEMNVSTLELGDSALYLCASSLENGRETQYFGPGTRLLVL.

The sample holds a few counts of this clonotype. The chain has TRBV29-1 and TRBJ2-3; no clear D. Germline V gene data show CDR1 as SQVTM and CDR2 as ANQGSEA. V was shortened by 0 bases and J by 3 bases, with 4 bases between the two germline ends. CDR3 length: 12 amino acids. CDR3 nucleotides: TGCAGCGTTGAAGAAATAACAGATACGCAGTATTTT. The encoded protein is CSVEEITDTQYF.

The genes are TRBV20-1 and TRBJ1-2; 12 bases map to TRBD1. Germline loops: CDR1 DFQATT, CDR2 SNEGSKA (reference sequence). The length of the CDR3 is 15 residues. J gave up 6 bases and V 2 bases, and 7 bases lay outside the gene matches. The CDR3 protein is CSARRPGQGADGYTF. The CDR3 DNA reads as TGCAGTGCTAGACGTCCGGGACAGGGGGCGGATGGCTACACCTTC.

The chain's CDR3 is CASSLDSRNQPQHF. CDR3 in DNA: TGTGCCAGCAGCTTAGATAGCCGCAATCAGCCCCAGCATTTT. The chain joins TRBV7-9 to TRBJ1-5; D uncertain. V lost 1 base and J lost 2, with 6 bases in between. The CDR3 contains 14 residues. Germline assignment: CDR1 SEHNR and CDR2 FQNEAQ (reference sequence).

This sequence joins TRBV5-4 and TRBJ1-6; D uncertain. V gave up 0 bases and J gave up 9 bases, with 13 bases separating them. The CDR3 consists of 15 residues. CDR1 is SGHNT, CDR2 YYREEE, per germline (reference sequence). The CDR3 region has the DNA TGTGCCAGCAGCTTGGAACCAGGACGCCCTTCACCCCTCCACTTT. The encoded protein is CASSLEPGRPSPLHF.

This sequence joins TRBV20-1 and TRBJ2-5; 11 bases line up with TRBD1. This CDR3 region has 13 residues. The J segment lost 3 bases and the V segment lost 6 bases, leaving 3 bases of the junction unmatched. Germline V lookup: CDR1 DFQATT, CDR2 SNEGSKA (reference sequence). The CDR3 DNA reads TGCAGTGCAGAGGGACAGGGGGAAGAGACCCAGTACTTC. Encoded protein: CSAEGQGEETQYF.

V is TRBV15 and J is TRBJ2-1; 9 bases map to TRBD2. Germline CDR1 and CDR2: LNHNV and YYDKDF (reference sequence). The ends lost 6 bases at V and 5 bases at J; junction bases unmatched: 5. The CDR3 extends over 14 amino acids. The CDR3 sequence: CATRTGLAHNEQFF. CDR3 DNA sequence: TGTGCCACCAGGACGGGACTAGCACACAATGAGCAGTTCTTC.

CDR3 DNA: TGTGCCAGCAGTTACGGTGGCGTATCCTTTGCGCAGTTCTTC. Amino acid sequence: CASSYGGVSFAQFF. The V gene is TRBV6-5, the J gene TRBJ2-1; no reliable D call. Germline CDR1 reads MNHEY; CDR2 reads SVGAGI. The CDR3 runs to 14 residues. V lost 2 bases and J 12 bases, leaving 17 bases between the germline ends.

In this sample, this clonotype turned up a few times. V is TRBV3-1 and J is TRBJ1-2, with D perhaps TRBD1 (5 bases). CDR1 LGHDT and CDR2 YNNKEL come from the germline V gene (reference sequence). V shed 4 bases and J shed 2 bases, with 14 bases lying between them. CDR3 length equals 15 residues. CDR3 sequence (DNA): TGTGCCAGCAGCCTCCGGGACGGCCCCAACTATGGCTACACCTTC. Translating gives CASSLRDGPNYGYTF.

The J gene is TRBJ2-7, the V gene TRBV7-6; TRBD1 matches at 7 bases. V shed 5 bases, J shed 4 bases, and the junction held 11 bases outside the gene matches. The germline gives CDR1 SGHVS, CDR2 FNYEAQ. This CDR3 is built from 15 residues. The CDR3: CASSPGQVVLYEQYF. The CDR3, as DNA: TGTGCCAGCAGCCCTGGACAGGTGGTATTATACGAGCAGTACTTC. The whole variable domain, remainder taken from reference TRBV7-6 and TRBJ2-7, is GAGVSQSPRYKVTKRGQDVALRCDPISGHVSLYWYRQALGQGPEFLTYFNYEAQQDKSGLPNDRFSAERPEGSISTLTIQRTEQRDSAMYRCASSPGQVVLYEQYFGPGTRLTVT.

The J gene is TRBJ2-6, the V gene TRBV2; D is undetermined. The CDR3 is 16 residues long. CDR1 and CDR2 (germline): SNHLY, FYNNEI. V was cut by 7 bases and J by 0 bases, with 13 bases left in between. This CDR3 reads CASNLRTTSGANVLTF. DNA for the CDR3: TGTGCCAGCAACCTGAGAACCACCTCTGGGGCCAACGTCCTGACTTTC.

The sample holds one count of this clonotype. The CDR3 sequence is CSGWTGGNYGYTF. Here the CDR3 DNA reads TGCAGTGGTTGGACAGGGGGTAACTATGGCTACACCTTC. The gene calls are TRBV20-1 and TRBJ1-2; 10 bases line up with TRBD1. The length of the CDR3 is 13 residues. V shed 7 bases, J shed 1 base, and the junction held 3 bases outside the gene matches. The germline gives CDR1 DFQATT, CDR2 SNEGSKA (reference sequence).

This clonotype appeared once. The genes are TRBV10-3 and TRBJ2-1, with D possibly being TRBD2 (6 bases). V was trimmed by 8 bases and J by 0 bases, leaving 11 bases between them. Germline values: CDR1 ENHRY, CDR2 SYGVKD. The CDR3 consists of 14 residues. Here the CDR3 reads CAIQVGGSYNEQFF. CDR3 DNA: TGTGCCATCCAAGTGGGGGGCTCCTACAATGAGCAGTTCTTC.

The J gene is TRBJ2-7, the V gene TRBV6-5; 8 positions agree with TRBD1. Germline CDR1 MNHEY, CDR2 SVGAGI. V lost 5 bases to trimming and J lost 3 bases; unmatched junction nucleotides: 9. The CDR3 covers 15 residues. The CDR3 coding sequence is TGTGCCAGCAGTGAGCCGGGACAGGCAAACTACGAGCAGTACTTC. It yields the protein CASSEPGQANYEQYF.

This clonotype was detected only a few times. CDR3: CASSESNRGTDTQYF. As DNA, the CDR3 is TGTGCCAGCAGTGAATCTAACAGGGGCACAGATACGCAGTATTTT. The chain has TRBV25-1 and TRBJ2-3, with D tentatively TRBD1 (6 bases). V was trimmed by 1 base and J by 1 base, leaving 9 bases between them. This CDR3 region has 15 residues. CDR1 and CDR2 from the germline V gene are MGHDK and SYGVNS.

As DNA, the CDR3 is TGTGCCTGGAGCGAACTAGGGACTAGCGGGGCCCATGAGCAGTTCTTC. Translated, it gives CAWSELGTSGAHEQFF. The genes are TRBV30 and TRBJ2-1; 13 positions match TRBD2. The length of the CDR3 is 16 residues. CDR1 and CDR2 (germline): GTSNPN, SVGIG (reference sequence). The V and J ends lost 3 bases and 8 bases, in that order; junction bases with no gene match: 10.

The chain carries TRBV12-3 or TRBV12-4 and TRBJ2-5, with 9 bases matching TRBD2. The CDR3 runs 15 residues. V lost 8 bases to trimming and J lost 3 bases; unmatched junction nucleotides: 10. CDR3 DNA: TGTGCCAGCCGCTACGGGCAGCGGGGGGAAGAGACCCAGTACTTC. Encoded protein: CASRYGQRGEETQYF.

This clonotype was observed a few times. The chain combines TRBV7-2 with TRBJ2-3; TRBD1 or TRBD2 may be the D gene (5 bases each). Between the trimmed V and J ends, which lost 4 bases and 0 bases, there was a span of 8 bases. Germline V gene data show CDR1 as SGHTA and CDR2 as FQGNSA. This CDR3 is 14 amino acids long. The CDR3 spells CASSSGPSTDTQYF. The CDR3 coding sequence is TGTGCCAGCAGCTCGGGACCTAGCACAGATACGCAGTATTTT.

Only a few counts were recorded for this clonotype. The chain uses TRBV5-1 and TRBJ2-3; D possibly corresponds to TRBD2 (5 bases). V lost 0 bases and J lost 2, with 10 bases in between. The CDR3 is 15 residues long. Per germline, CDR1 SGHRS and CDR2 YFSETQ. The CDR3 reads CASSLATGFTDTQYF. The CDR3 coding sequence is TGCGCCAGCAGCTTGGCCACGGGGTTCACAGATACGCAGTATTTT.

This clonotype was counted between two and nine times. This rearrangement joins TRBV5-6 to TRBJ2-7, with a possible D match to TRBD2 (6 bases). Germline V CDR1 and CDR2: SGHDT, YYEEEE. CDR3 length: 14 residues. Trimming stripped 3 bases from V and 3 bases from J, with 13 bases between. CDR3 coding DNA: TGTGCCAGCAGCTCCCGACGGGACTTCTACGAGCAGTACTTC. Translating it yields CASSSRRDFYEQYF.

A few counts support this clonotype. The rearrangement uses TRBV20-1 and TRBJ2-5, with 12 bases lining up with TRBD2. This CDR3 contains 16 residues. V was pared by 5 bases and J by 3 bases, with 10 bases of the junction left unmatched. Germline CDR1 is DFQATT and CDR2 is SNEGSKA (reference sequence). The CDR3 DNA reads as TGCAGTGCTCGGAACCCGAGGACTAGCGGGGAAGAGACCCAGTACTTC. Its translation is CSARNPRTSGEETQYF.

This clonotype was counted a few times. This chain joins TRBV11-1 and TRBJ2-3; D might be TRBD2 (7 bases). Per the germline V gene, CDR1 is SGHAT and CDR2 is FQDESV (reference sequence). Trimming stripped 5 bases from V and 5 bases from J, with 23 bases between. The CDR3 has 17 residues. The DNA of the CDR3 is TGTGCCAGCAGCCCAAAAGGGGGGGTGACTATGAGAGATACGCAGTATTTT. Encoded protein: CASSPKGGVTMRDTQYF.

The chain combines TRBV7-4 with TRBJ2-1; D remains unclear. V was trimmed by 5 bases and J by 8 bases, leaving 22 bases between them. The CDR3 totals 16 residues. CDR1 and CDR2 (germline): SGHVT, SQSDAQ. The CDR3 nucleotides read TGTGCCAGCAGCCCCCGTTTTAGGGTGGGTATGGATGAGCAGTTCTTC. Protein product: CASSPRFRVGMDEQFF.

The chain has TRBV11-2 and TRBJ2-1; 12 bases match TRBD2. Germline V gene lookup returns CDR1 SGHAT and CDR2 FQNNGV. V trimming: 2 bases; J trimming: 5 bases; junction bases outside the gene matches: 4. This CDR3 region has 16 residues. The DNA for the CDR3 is TGTGCCAGCAGCTTAACTAGCGGGAGGTCGGACAATGAGCAGTTCTTC. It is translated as CASSLTSGRSDNEQFF.